Shown below are 31 T cell receptor beta chains from a single sample sequenced in a study of CD8 T cells in ankylosing spondylitis. TCRdb used MiXCR to reprocess the 5' RACE reads, holding one entry per CDR3 protein. The sample includes around 340,000 distinct CDR3 sequences, over 12% of them seen just once. Sequencing input: blood, either unsorted or a sorted T cell fraction (not recorded which). The source is a male donor with ankylosing spondylitis or in good health (not recorded which).

The rearrangement uses TRBV6-1 and TRBJ1-6, with D perhaps matching TRBD1 (5 bases). The V gene lost 8 bases and the J gene lost 7 bases, with 15 bases spanning the gap. This CDR3 spans 14 amino acids. Germline V gene lookup returns CDR1 MNHNS and CDR2 SASEGT. This chain's CDR3 is CASSRPGGNSPLHF. CDR3 in DNA: TGTGCCAGCTCTAGACCGGGGGGGAATTCACCCCTCCACTTT.

This clonotype has a handful of counts. This chain joins TRBV5-1 and TRBJ2-3; 13 nucleotides match TRBD2. Unmatched junction bases numbered 5, after V lost 3 bases and J lost 4 bases. In germline, CDR1 is SGHRS, CDR2 YFSETQ. This CDR3 is 16 amino acids long. The CDR3 nucleotides are TGCGCCAGCAGCTCTTCACTAGCGGGGGGGGCAGATACGCAGTATTTT. It encodes CASSSSLAGGADTQYF.

The V gene is TRBV7-8, the J gene TRBJ2-2, with a tentative D call TRBD1 (7 bases). V was clipped by 1 base and J by 6 bases, with 24 bases between them. The germline gives CDR1 SGHVS, CDR2 FQNEAQ. The CDR3 contains 19 residues. The CDR3 nucleotides are TGTGCCAGCAGCTTAGGGTCAGGGGGGTTGTTGGGCAACGCCGGGGAGCTGTTTTTT. Translation: CASSLGSGGLLGNAGELFF.

CDR3 protein: CASREQGASEAFF. CDR3 sequence (DNA): TGTGCCAGCAGAGAACAGGGGGCATCTGAAGCTTTCTTT. The chain carries TRBV6-4 and TRBJ1-1, with 9 positions matching TRBD1. The CDR3 consists of 13 residues. After removal of 6 bases from V and 6 bases from J, the junction contained 5 bases not matched to a gene. Germline values: CDR1 MRHNA, CDR2 SNTAGT.

The rearrangement uses TRBV29-1 and TRBJ2-1; 9 bases align to TRBD2. The CDR3 contains 17 residues. Germline V gives CDR1 SQVTM, CDR2 ANQGSEA. V lost 8 bases and J lost 6; bases outside the gene matches: 20. The CDR3 DNA reads TGCAGCCTCCTGTTGAAGCGGGAGGCCGGGGTAACCAATGAGCAGTTCTTC. Its translation: CSLLLKREAGVTNEQFF.

The table lists this clonotype with a few counts. V is TRBV12-3 or TRBV12-4 and J is TRBJ2-5; possibly TRBD2 for D (5 bases). The CDR3 is 15 residues long. V was cut by 3 bases and J by 5 bases, with 16 bases left in between. This CDR3 reads CASSFALAPTETQYF. As DNA, the CDR3 is TGTGCCAGCAGTTTTGCCCTAGCCCCCACGGAGACCCAGTACTTC.

This clonotype was detected only a few times. This chain links TRBV28 with TRBJ1-1; the D gene is possibly TRBD1 (6 bases). Germline V lookup: CDR1 MDHEN, CDR2 SYDVKM. The V end lost 1 base, the J end lost 4 bases, and 10 bases lay between the germline ends. The CDR3 sequence is 14 residues long. CDR3: CASSLFSGATEAFF. CDR3 nucleotide sequence: TGTGCCAGCAGTTTATTTTCAGGGGCCACTGAAGCTTTCTTT.

This clonotype was seen a handful of times. The chain combines TRBV20-1 with TRBJ2-3; 11 bases align to TRBD1. The CDR3 totals 13 residues. CDR1 DFQATT and CDR2 SNEGSKA come from the germline V gene (reference sequence). The CDR3 sequence is CSWTGGGTDTQYF. DNA of the CDR3: TGCAGCTGGACAGGGGGCGGAACAGATACGCAGTATTTT.

This clonotype has a handful of counts. The chain carries TRBV12-3 or TRBV12-4 and TRBJ1-1, with 10 bases that match TRBD1. V dropped 7 bases and J dropped 2; count of bases not matched to a gene: 7. This CDR3 comprises 15 residues. DNA of the CDR3: TGTGCCAGCACTTATCGGGACAGGGGAAACACTGAAGCTTTCTTT. Translation: CASTYRDRGNTEAFF.

This clonotype was found a few times. The rearrangement links TRBV5-6 to TRBJ2-6; D is ambiguous. There are 17 residues in the CDR3. With 6 bases removed from V and 0 bases from J, the gap between germline ends came to 16 bases. Germline CDR1 reads SGHDT; CDR2 reads YYEEEE. The CDR3 DNA reads as TGTGCCAGCAATTACGACGGACGGGCCTCTGGGGCCAACGTCCTGACTTTC. Translating gives CASNYDGRASGANVLTF. Using reference TRBV5-6 and TRBJ2-6 for the parts outside the CDR3, the full variable domain is DAGVTQSPTHLIKTRGQQVTLRCSPKSGHDTVSWYQQALGQGPQFIFQYYEEEERQRGNFPDRFSGHQFPNYSSELNVNALLLGDSALYLCASNYDGRASGANVLTFGAGSRLTVL.

This clonotype was seen a few times. The V gene is TRBV19, the J gene TRBJ2-3; D not resolved. The CDR3 spans 17 residues. Deletions cut 4 bases from V and 3 bases from J, with 20 bases between. CDR1 and CDR2 (germline): LNHDA, SQIVND (reference sequence). The CDR3 reads CASSTGNGGRITDTQYF. The CDR3 DNA follows: TGTGCCAGTAGTACAGGAAACGGCGGACGGATAACAGATACGCAGTATTTT.

The genes are TRBV5-1 and TRBJ1-1, with D unclear. There are 13 residues in the CDR3. Germline CDR1 and CDR2: SGHRS and YFSETQ. Trimming shortened V by 4 bases and J by 6 bases, and 13 bases separated the two germline ends. This chain's CDR3 is CASSPRPEAEAFF. CDR3 nucleotides: TGCGCCAGCAGCCCACGTCCTGAGGCTGAAGCTTTCTTT.

This clonotype was observed a handful of times. Written as DNA, the CDR3 is TGCAGCGTTGAGCGAGCGGGAGGCACAGATACGCAGTATTTT. It translates to CSVERAGGTDTQYF. The V call is TRBV29-1, the J call TRBJ2-3; the match to TRBD2 covers 8 bases. The junction had 3 bases not matched to a gene; V was cut back by 3 bases and J by 1 base. The CDR3 is 14 residues long. The germline CDR1 and CDR2 sequences are SQVTM and ANQGSEA.

The chain couples TRBV6-2 or TRBV6-3 to TRBJ2-5; possible D gene TRBD1, 5 bases. Looked up from germline, CDR1 is MNHEY and CDR2 is SVGEGT. The CDR3 sequence is 18 residues long. Between the trimmed V and J ends, which lost 4 bases and 7 bases, there was a span of 28 bases. CDR3 coding DNA: TGTGCCAGCAGTTCCCCGACAGTGTTCCAGACCCACAAGTGGACCCAGTACTTC. As protein: CASSSPTVFQTHKWTQYF.

This chain connects TRBV7-2 to TRBJ2-5; D is unclear. Trimming took off 5 bases at V and 2 bases at J, with 18 bases between the two ends. The germline gives CDR1 SGHTA, CDR2 FQGNSA. CDR3 length equals 16 residues. CDR3 in DNA: TGTGCCAGCAGCCCCCAAACTCGGACCGGGCAAGAGACCCAGTACTTC. This encodes CASSPQTRTGQETQYF.

This clonotype was seen a few times. V gene TRBV7-9 combines with J gene TRBJ1-1; 8 positions match TRBD1. J lost 5 bases, V lost 5 bases, and 7 bases had no gene match. From germline, CDR1 is SEHNR and CDR2 FQNEAQ (reference sequence). The CDR3 is made up of 14 amino acids. DNA of the CDR3: TGTGCCAGCAGCCCGAGACAGGGGCTGACTGAAGCTTTCTTT. It translates to CASSPRQGLTEAFF. The variable domain in full, with the rest retrieved from reference TRBV7-9 and TRBJ1-1, is DTGVSQNPRHKITKRGQNVTFRCDPISEHNRLYWYRQTLGQGPEFLTYFQNEAQLEKSRLLSDRFSAERPKGSFSTLEIQRTEQGDSAMYLCASSPRQGLTEAFFGQGTRLTVV.

The CDR3 protein is CASSSGQEGQPQHF. For the CDR3, the DNA is TGCGCCAGCAGCTCAGGACAGGAGGGTCAGCCCCAGCATTTT. The chain joins TRBV5-1 to TRBJ1-5, with 7 bases that match TRBD1. With V trimmed by 3 bases and J by 6 bases, 6 bases remained unmatched. This CDR3 is built from 14 residues. CDR1 and CDR2 from the germline V gene are SGHRS and YFSETQ.

At least ten counts were recorded for this clonotype. The CDR3 nucleotides read TGCGCCAGCAGCTTGGCCCCCAAAGCGGACACTGAAGCTTTCTTT. Residues: CASSLAPKADTEAFF. The chain couples TRBV5-1 to TRBJ1-1, with D unresolved. The V end was cut by 0 bases, the J end by 3 bases, with 12 bases between. This CDR3 contains 15 residues. Germline-derived CDR1 and CDR2 are SGHRS and YFSETQ.

V is TRBV29-1 and J is TRBJ2-7; TRBD1 matches at 11 bases. Germline lookup yields CDR1 SQVTM and CDR2 ANQGSEA. The CDR3 sequence is 15 residues long. The V gene end was trimmed by 6 bases and the J gene end by 7 bases; junction bases not matched to a gene: 14. In nucleotides, the CDR3 is TGCAGCGTGATAACGGCCGGGACAGGGGGTGGGGAGCAGTACTTC. It translates to CSVITAGTGGGEQYF.

This clonotype showed up just a few times. This chain joins TRBV29-1 and TRBJ2-7; 9 bases are shared with TRBD1. The CDR3 is 13 amino acids. From germline, CDR1 is SQVTM and CDR2 ANQGSEA. With V trimmed by 7 bases and J by 0 bases, 4 bases remained unmatched. The CDR3 nucleotides read TGCAGCGCAGGGACAGGGAGCTCCTACGAGCAGTACTTC. Encoded protein: CSAGTGSSYEQYF.

The rearrangement links TRBV3-1 to TRBJ1-1; D remains ambiguous. The CDR3 is 14 residues long. CDR1 and CDR2 (germline): LGHDT, YNNKEL (reference sequence). Between the trimmed V and J ends, which lost 1 base and 1 base, there was a span of 7 bases. The CDR3, as DNA: TGTGCCAGCAGCCAAGTATCGGGGAACACTGAAGCTTTCTTT. It translates to CASSQVSGNTEAFF.

This clonotype was detected ten times or more. This chain joins TRBV12-3 or TRBV12-4 and TRBJ2-3, with TRBD2 matching 8 bases. V lost 6 bases and J lost 6; bases outside the gene matches: 5. The CDR3 covers 13 residues. CDR3 bases: TGTGCCAGCAGGACTGGGACTAGGGATACGCAGTATTTT. Encoded protein: CASRTGTRDTQYF.

In this sample, this clonotype turned up a few times. The V call is TRBV5-6, the J call TRBJ2-1; D unresolved. Trimming left V 1 base short and J 6 bases short, with 14 bases between. The CDR3 runs 15 residues. Germline V CDR1 and CDR2: SGHDT, YYEEEE. In DNA, the CDR3 is TGTGCCAGCAGCTTGATCACACTTGAGGCCAATGAGCAGTTCTTC. This codes for CASSLITLEANEQFF.

This chain uses TRBV7-8 with TRBJ2-7; tentatively, D is TRBD1 or TRBD2 (6 bases each). Trimming left V 5 bases short and J 0 bases short, with 14 bases between. This CDR3 has 15 amino acids. Germline CDR1 SGHVS, CDR2 FQNEAQ. As DNA, the CDR3 is TGTGCCAGCAGCCCCGCGAGGGGGGTCTCCTACGAGCAGTACTTC. This encodes CASSPARGVSYEQYF.

This clonotype came up a few times. The chain has TRBV29-1 and TRBJ2-3, with TRBD2 matching over 12 bases. Trimming took 6 bases from V and 0 from J; bases not matched to a gene: 16. Germline V gives CDR1 SQVTM, CDR2 ANQGSEA. The CDR3 runs to 19 residues. CDR3 region: CSVPRSSLGTSGSTDTQYF. CDR3 in DNA: TGCAGCGTGCCGCGGAGCAGTTTAGGGACTAGCGGGAGCACAGATACGCAGTATTTT.

This clonotype was picked up a small number of times. The rearrangement joins TRBV5-1 to TRBJ2-5; D unresolved. The CDR3 has 13 amino acids. Germline CDR1 is SGHRS and CDR2 is YFSETQ. V was trimmed by 2 bases and J by 2 bases, leaving 7 bases between them. CDR3 sequence: CASSLSSQETQYF. CDR3 nucleotide sequence: TGCGCCAGCAGCTTATCAAGTCAAGAGACCCAGTACTTC.

V usage is TRBV5-1 and J usage is TRBJ2-7; 11 nucleotides line up with TRBD1. CDR1 and CDR2 (germline): SGHRS, YFSETQ. Losses at the gene ends were 3 bases for V and 5 bases for J; bases not matched to a gene: 10. The CDR3 is made up of 16 amino acids. CDR3 loop: CASSWGLDRGRDEQYF. The CDR3 DNA is TGCGCCAGCAGCTGGGGCTTGGACAGGGGGCGCGACGAGCAGTACTTC.

The count of this clonotype is one. This chain uses TRBV11-2 with TRBJ2-7; no firm D call. The CDR3 length is 14 residues. V lost 0 bases and J lost 3, with 9 bases in between. In germline, CDR1 is SGHAT, CDR2 FQNNGV. CDR3 nucleotide sequence: TGTGCCAGCAGCTTAGATTTACTGTACTACGAGCAGTACTTC. Protein sequence: CASSLDLLYYEQYF.

This chain joins TRBV9 and TRBJ2-4; D may be TRBD1 (5 bases). V was trimmed by 0 bases and J by 1 base, leaving 8 bases between them. Germline CDR1 reads SGDLS; CDR2 reads YYNGEE. The CDR3 has 15 amino acids. The CDR3: CASSVAPGAKNIQYF. The CDR3 DNA is TGTGCCAGCAGCGTAGCTCCAGGGGCCAAAAACATTCAGTACTTC. Looking up the rest from reference TRBV9 and TRBJ2-4 gives the full variable domain: DSGVTQTPKHLITATGQRVTLRCSPRSGDLSVYWYQQSLDQGLQFLIQYYNGEERAKGNILERFSAQQFPDLHSELNLSSLELGDSALYFCASSVAPGAKNIQYFGAGTRLSVL.

The V and J genes are TRBV25-1 and TRBJ2-1, with D uncertain. The V gene lost 8 bases and the J gene lost 7 bases, with 9 bases spanning the gap. Germline V CDR1 and CDR2: MGHDK, SYGVNS. The CDR3 totals 11 residues. The CDR3 protein is CASQITNEQFF. CDR3 coding DNA: TGTGCCAGCCAAATAACGAATGAGCAGTTCTTC.

In this sample, this clonotype turned up many times. The junction departs from the called germline gene at one end, perhaps through a read error. The chain combines TRBV12-3 or TRBV12-4 with TRBJ2-5; 7 bases fit TRBD2. This CDR3 has 14 amino acids. CDR3 in DNA: TGCGCCAGCAGCTTGGCGGGGGTTCAAGAGACCCAGTACTTC. Protein product: CASSLAGVQETQYF.